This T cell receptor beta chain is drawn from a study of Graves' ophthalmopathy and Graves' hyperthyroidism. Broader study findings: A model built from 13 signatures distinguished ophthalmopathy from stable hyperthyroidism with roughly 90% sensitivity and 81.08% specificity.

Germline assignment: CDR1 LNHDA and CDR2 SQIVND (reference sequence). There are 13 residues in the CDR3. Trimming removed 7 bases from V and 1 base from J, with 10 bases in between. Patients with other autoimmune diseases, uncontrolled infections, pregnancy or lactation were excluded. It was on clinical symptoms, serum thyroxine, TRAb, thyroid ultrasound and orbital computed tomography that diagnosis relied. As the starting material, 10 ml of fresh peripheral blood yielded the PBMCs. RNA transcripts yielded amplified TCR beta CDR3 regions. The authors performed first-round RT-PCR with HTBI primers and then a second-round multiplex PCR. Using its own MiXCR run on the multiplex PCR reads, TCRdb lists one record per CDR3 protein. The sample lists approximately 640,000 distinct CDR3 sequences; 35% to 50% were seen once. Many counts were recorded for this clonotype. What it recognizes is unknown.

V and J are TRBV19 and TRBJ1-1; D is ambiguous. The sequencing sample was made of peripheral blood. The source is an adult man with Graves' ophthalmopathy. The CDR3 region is CASTIGRNTEAFF. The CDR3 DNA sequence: TGTGCCAGTACCATAGGGAGGAACACTGAAGCTTTCTTT.